The 5 T cell receptor beta chains reported below all come from one sample, sequenced in a study of radiotherapy plus CTLA-4 blockade in lung cancer. Generated by immunoSEQ multiplex PCR, the TCRdb table keeps only in-frame clones and is missing some. Of tens of thousands of clones in the sample, roughly 79% were seen once. Specimen: peripheral blood, collected from a patient treated with radiotherapy plus ipilimumab. The receptors originated from a human donor with non-small cell lung cancer who had a partial response to radiotherapy plus ipilimumab. Some clones in this sample may be carry-over from other donors' samples.

The chain links TRBV2 to TRBJ1-6; 8 nucleotides agree with TRBD1. The CDR3 covers 15 residues. Germline values: CDR1 SNHLY, CDR2 FYNNEI. With V trimmed by 3 bases and J by 9 bases, 7 bases remained unmatched. The CDR3 reads CASSDRDRFSSPLHF. CDR3 nucleotides: TGTGCCAGCAGTGACCGGGACAGGTTCTCTTCACCCCTCCACTTT.

This clone was seen once. In DNA, the CDR3 is TGTGCCAGCAGCATACACCCCGGGGGGCAGACCGGGGAGCTGTTTTTT. This translates into CASSIHPGGQTGELFF. V and J are TRBV7-2 and TRBJ2-2, with a tentative D call TRBD2 (7 bases). Germline CDR1 reads SGHTA; CDR2 reads FQGNSA. The V gene lost 5 bases and the J gene lost 5 bases, with 18 bases spanning the gap. The length of the CDR3 is 16 residues. Full variable domain (outside the CDR3, taken from reference TRBV7-2 and TRBJ2-2): GAGVSQSPSNKVTEKGKDVELRCDPISGHTALYWYRQSLGQGLEFLIYFQGNSAPDKSGLPSDRFSAERTGGSVSTLTIQRTQQEDSAVYLCASSIHPGGQTGELFFGEGSRLTVL.

The chain has TRBV27 and TRBJ2-1, with 9 bases aligning to TRBD1. The J segment lost 7 bases and the V segment lost 5 bases, leaving 18 bases of the junction unmatched. The CDR3 is made up of 18 amino acids. CDR1 is MNHEY, CDR2 SMNVEV, per germline (reference sequence). The CDR3 loop is CASSQMYLGTGIGNEQFF. Here the CDR3 DNA reads TGTGCCAGCAGTCAAATGTACTTAGGGACAGGGATTGGGAATGAGCAGTTCTTC.

The chain has TRBV5-1 and TRBJ2-1, with D unclear. This CDR3 comprises 11 residues. The ends were cut back, 7 bases at V and 5 bases at J, with 7 bases in the middle. The germline V gene has CDR1 SGHRS and CDR2 YFSETQ. CDR3 region: CASGENNEQFF. CDR3 DNA: TGCGCCAGCGGAGAAAACAATGAGCAGTTCTTC.

The chain carries TRBV23-1 and TRBJ2-7; no clear D. TRBV23-1 is recorded as an ORF, its role being uncertain. Trimming shortened V by 0 bases and J by 3 bases, and 12 bases separated the two germline ends. There are 15 residues in the CDR3. CDR3 region: CASSQSHSSYYEQYF. The DNA for the CDR3 is TGCGCCAGCAGTCAATCGCACAGCTCGTACTACGAGCAGTACTTC.